A single sample gave rise to the 27 T cell receptor beta chains below, sequenced in a study of CD8+CD57+ T cells in acquired aplastic anemia. The TCR beta profiling, which covered VDJ combination and CDR3 sequence, was carried out using genomic DNA as the template. TCRdb itself ran the reads through MiXCR, one entry per CDR3 protein. The sample records 100,000 to 150,000 distinct CDR3 sequences, roughly 40% being singletons. Sequenced patients had shown CD8+CD57+ cell expansion by flow cytometry. The specimen sequenced was sorted CD4+, CD8+, or CD8+CD57+ T cells (not recorded which) from PBMCs. The origin of the receptors is a human donor with aplastic anemia.

This clonotype has a count of ten or more. The V and J genes are TRBV11-2 and TRBJ2-3; 7 bases map to TRBD2. Germline V gene data show CDR1 as SGHAT and CDR2 as FQNNGV. The CDR3 loop spans 15 amino acids. The J segment lost 0 bases and the V segment lost 1 base, leaving 1 base of the junction unmatched. This chain's CDR3 is CASSLGGGSTDTQYF. The CDR3 region has the DNA TGTGCCAGCAGCTTAGGGGGGGGAAGCACAGATACGCAGTATTTT.

In this sample, this clonotype turned up many times. A much larger clone differs by one base, so this may be a read error. The V gene is TRBV20-1, the J gene TRBJ2-5, with 7 bases lining up with TRBD2. CDR3 length: 14 residues. CDR1 is DFQATT, CDR2 SNEGSKA, per germline (reference sequence). The CDR3 here is CGARERGRAETQYF. CDR3 nucleotides: TGCGGTGCTAGAGAACGGGGGAGGGCGGAGACCCAGTACTTC.

Many counts were recorded for this clonotype. The genes are TRBV19 and TRBJ1-1, with a weak D call TRBD1 (5 bases). CDR1 and CDR2 (germline): LNHDA, SQIVND (reference sequence). Trimming left V 6 bases short and J 5 bases short, with 13 bases between. The CDR3 runs to 13 residues. The CDR3 is CASRMVEGTEAFF. CDR3 sequence (DNA): TGTGCCAGTAGGATGGTGGAGGGGACTGAAGCTTTCTTT.

This chain links TRBV6-5 with TRBJ2-1, with 8 nucleotides matching TRBD2. With V trimmed by 2 bases and J by 6 bases, 3 bases remained unmatched. The CDR3 extends over 14 amino acids. Germline-derived CDR1 and CDR2 are MNHEY and SVGAGI. CDR3 bases: TGTGCCAGCAGTTACAACGGGGGGGTCAATGAGCAGTTCTTC. Translation gives CASSYNGGVNEQFF.

This chain joins TRBV24-1 and TRBJ1-2; 7 bases align to TRBD1. Per the germline V gene, CDR1 is KGHDR and CDR2 is SFDVKD. The V segment lost 5 bases and the J segment 11 bases; nucleotides outside the gene matches: 7. The CDR3 extends over 12 amino acids. CDR3 nucleotides: TGTGCCACCAGTGGGGTGGGCAGGGGGTACACCTTC. Translating it yields CATSGVGRGYTF.

J is TRBJ1-5 and V is TRBV24-1; no firm D call. CDR3 length: 12 amino acids. The ends were cut back, 9 bases at V and 9 bases at J, with 14 bases in the middle. Per germline, CDR1 KGHDR and CDR2 SFDVKD. This CDR3 reads CATERVAGPQHF. CDR3 DNA: TGTGCCACCGAGCGGGTCGCCGGGCCCCAGCATTTT.

Many counts were recorded for this clonotype. The chain employs TRBV5-1 and TRBJ1-4; 7 bases are shared with TRBD1. The length of the CDR3 is 15 residues. The V gene end was trimmed by 2 bases and the J gene end by 4 bases; junction bases not matched to a gene: 5. Looked up from germline, CDR1 is SGHRS and CDR2 is YFSETQ. The CDR3 region is CASSFNQGVNEKLFF. The CDR3 DNA reads as TGCGCCAGCAGCTTTAACCAGGGGGTTAATGAAAAACTGTTTTTT.

Details on this clonotype: One end of the junction does not line up with germline, which may come from a read error. This sequence joins TRBV2 and TRBJ1-1; maybe TRBD1 (5 bases). Germline V lookup: CDR1 SNHLY, CDR2 FYNNEI. There are 13 residues in the CDR3. Here the CDR3 reads CASSESGYTETSF. The CDR3 DNA reads TGTGCCAGCAGTGAATCAGGGTACACTGAAACTTCCTTT.

The chain recombines TRBV6-1 with TRBJ2-5, with 8 bases matching TRBD1. The germline V gene encodes CDR1 MNHNS and CDR2 SASEGT. After removal of 8 bases from V and 9 bases from J, the junction contained 14 bases not matched to a gene. The CDR3 runs to 14 residues. CDR3 region: CASGLQGEGVSQYF. The CDR3 region has the DNA TGTGCCAGCGGATTACAGGGGGAAGGGGTGTCCCAGTACTTC.

V usage is TRBV11-1 and J usage is TRBJ2-7; TRBD1 might be the D (5 bases). Germline V gene lookup returns CDR1 SGHAT and CDR2 FQDESV (reference sequence). V lost 4 bases and J 2 bases, leaving 9 bases between the germline ends. This CDR3 has 13 residues. CDR3 nucleotides: TGTGCCAGCAGCTGGCAGGGCCCCTACGAGCAGTACGTC. Amino acids: CASSWQGPYEQYV.

This clonotype was detected only once. The DNA for the CDR3 is TGTGCCACCAGCAGAGGACTAGCTGCGAATGAGCAGTTCTTC. Protein product: CATSRGLAANEQFF. The V and J genes are TRBV15 and TRBJ2-1, with 7 bases fitting TRBD2. The V gene's germline CDR1 is LNHNV and CDR2 YYDKDF (reference sequence). Germline trimming cut 1 base from V and 7 bases from J; bases unmatched to any gene: 4. The CDR3 sequence is 14 residues long.

This clonotype was observed many times. V usage is TRBV25-1 and J usage is TRBJ2-3, with TRBD2 matching over 7 bases. V shed 3 bases and J 4 bases; nucleotides not matched to a gene: 10. The CDR3 is made up of 16 amino acids. Germline V CDR1 and CDR2: MGHDK, SYGVNS. In DNA form, the CDR3 reads TGTGCCAGCAGTGATCCGGCGGGGGTTCGTCCAGATACGCAGTATTTT. It is translated as CASSDPAGVRPDTQYF.

This clonotype turned up a few times. The chain links TRBV6-6 to TRBJ2-5; 13 nucleotides match TRBD2. Germline CDR1 and CDR2: MNHNY and SVGAGI (reference sequence). The CDR3 is 17 amino acids. Trimming removed 1 base from V and 1 base from J; junction bases left unmatched: 3. CDR3 loop: CASSYLGLAGRQETQYF. In DNA, the CDR3 is TGTGCCAGCAGTTACTTGGGACTAGCGGGGCGCCAAGAGACCCAGTACTTC.

This clonotype was recorded once. The rearrangement uses TRBV19 and TRBJ1-2; the D is unclear. This CDR3 region has 16 residues. The V end was cut by 3 bases, the J end by 2 bases, with 16 bases between. Looked up from germline, CDR1 is LNHDA and CDR2 is SQIVND (reference sequence). DNA of the CDR3: TGTGCCAGTAGTATGGCCAGGACCTCCCTCAACTATGGCTACACCTTC. Amino acids: CASSMARTSLNYGYTF.

This clonotype has ten or more counts. The CDR3 DNA sequence: TGTGCCAGTAGTATAGAGTTGGGGAGGAGCAATCAGCCCCAGCATTTT. Protein product: CASSIELGRSNQPQHF. The chain links TRBV19 to TRBJ1-5, with D unclear. Germline V gene lookup returns CDR1 LNHDA and CDR2 SQIVND (reference sequence). V dropped 0 bases and J dropped 1 base, with 10 bases sitting between them. CDR3 length: 16 residues. Variable domain in full (rest from reference TRBV19 and TRBJ1-5): DGGITQSPKYLFRKEGQNVTLSCEQNLNHDAMYWYRQDPGQGLRLIYYSQIVNDFQKGDIAEGYSVSREKKESFPLTVTSAQKNPTAFYLCASSIELGRSNQPQHFGDGTRLSIL.

This chain links TRBV4-2 with TRBJ2-7; D is possibly TRBD2 (5 bases). This CDR3 has 16 residues. Trimming pared 0 bases from V and 5 bases from J, leaving 17 bases between. Per the germline V gene, CDR1 is LGHNA and CDR2 is YNFKEQ. The CDR3: CASSQDLAQRADEQYF. As DNA, the CDR3 is TGTGCCAGCAGCCAAGACCTAGCCCAACGGGCGGACGAGCAGTACTTC.

V usage is TRBV15 and J usage is TRBJ2-7; 9 bases match TRBD1. CDR3 length: 15 residues. Germline V gene data show CDR1 as LNHNV and CDR2 as YYDKDF (reference sequence). V trimming: 1 base; J trimming: 6 bases; junction bases outside the gene matches: 7. The CDR3 sequence: CATSRVGGTGTEQYF. The CDR3 coding sequence is TGTGCCACCAGCAGAGTAGGGGGGACAGGGACCGAGCAGTACTTC.

This chain joins TRBV25-1 and TRBJ1-2; 7 bases are a match to TRBD1. This CDR3 spans 12 amino acids. V dropped 8 bases and J dropped 4; count of bases not matched to a gene: 4. CDR1 is MGHDK, CDR2 SYGVNS, per germline. The CDR3 region is CASEGQLYGYTF. The DNA of the CDR3 is TGTGCCAGCGAGGGACAGCTCTATGGCTACACCTTC.

Many counts were recorded for this clonotype. The rearrangement links TRBV12-3 or TRBV12-4 to TRBJ1-1; D is ambiguous. The V and J ends lost 8 bases and 5 bases respectively, with 9 bases between them. This CDR3 is built from 11 residues. In DNA, the CDR3 is TGTGCCAGCCCCCTAGGTACTGAAGCTTTCTTT. Its protein product is CASPLGTEAFF.

This clonotype has ten or more counts. This chain uses TRBV4-2 with TRBJ2-2; 7 nucleotides align to TRBD1. V dropped 4 bases and J dropped 0; count of bases not matched to a gene: 5. Germline V gene lookup returns CDR1 LGHNA and CDR2 YNFKEQ. CDR3 length: 16 amino acids. The chain's CDR3 is CASSPTGQTNTGELFF. CDR3 nucleotides: TGTGCCAGCAGCCCCACGGGACAGACGAACACCGGGGAGCTGTTTTTT.

Concerning this clonotype: A much more abundant neighbour one base away suggests this may be a read error. V is TRBV12-3 or TRBV12-4 and J is TRBJ2-7; D not resolved. The CDR3 length is 13 residues. V was clipped by 3 bases and J by 9 bases, with 15 bases between them. The CDR3 loop is CASSFPPIHVQYF. CDR3 bases: TGTGCCAGCAGTTTCCCCCCGATACACGTGCAGTACTTC.

Many counts were recorded for this clonotype. The J gene is TRBJ1-6, the V gene TRBV6-6, with TRBD1 identical over 7 bases. The CDR3 consists of 16 residues. Trimming took 2 bases from V and 7 from J; bases not matched to a gene: 8. Per the germline V gene, CDR1 is MNHNY and CDR2 is SVGAGI (reference sequence). In DNA form, the CDR3 reads TGTGCCAGCAGTTACCGGGACAGCGCTACGAATTCACCCCTCCACTTT. Its protein is CASSYRDSATNSPLHF.

This clonotype was found many times. The V call is TRBV20-1, the J call TRBJ2-3; 7 nucleotides line up with TRBD2. The CDR3 sequence is 15 residues long. Germline V gene sequence: CDR1 DFQATT, CDR2 SNEGSKA (reference sequence). J lost 1 base, V lost 3 bases, and 7 bases had no gene match. The CDR3 region has the DNA TGCAGTGCTAGGCCCCTAGCGGTCGGCACAGATACGCAGTATTTT. It specifies CSARPLAVGTDTQYF.

In its sample, this clonotype was seen many times. The chain uses TRBV20-1 and TRBJ2-3, with D perhaps TRBD2 (6 bases). The germline V and J ends were trimmed by 6 bases and 5 bases, with 15 bases remaining between them. The germline CDR1 and CDR2 sequences are DFQATT and SNEGSKA (reference sequence). This CDR3 region has 13 residues. CDR3 residues: CSAEGGAGDTQYF. DNA of the CDR3: TGCAGTGCCGAGGGCGGGGCTGGAGATACGCAGTATTTT.

The chain has TRBV2 and TRBJ2-3, with 10 bases lining up with TRBD2. The V gene's germline CDR1 is SNHLY and CDR2 FYNNEI. This CDR3 has 17 residues. V lost 8 bases to trimming and J lost 5 bases; unmatched junction nucleotides: 16. This CDR3 is CASSPLKSGGAKDTQYF. DNA for the CDR3: TGTGCCAGCTCACCATTGAAAAGCGGGGGGGCGAAAGATACGCAGTATTTT.

This sequence joins TRBV5-4 and TRBJ2-1; 7 bases map to TRBD1. Looked up from germline, CDR1 is SGHNT and CDR2 is YYREEE (reference sequence). V trimming: 0 bases; J trimming: 3 bases; junction bases outside the gene matches: 12. The CDR3 extends over 18 amino acids. The CDR3 loop reads CASSLEGTATYLYNEQFF. CDR3 sequence (DNA): TGTGCCAGCAGCTTGGAGGGGACAGCAACATACCTCTACAATGAGCAGTTCTTC.

In its sample, this clonotype was seen many times. The genes are TRBV7-9 and TRBJ1-2; 10 bases line up with TRBD1. The CDR3 runs 15 residues. V lost 4 bases to trimming and J lost 12 bases; unmatched junction nucleotides: 14. Germline V lookup: CDR1 SEHNR, CDR2 FQNEAQ (reference sequence). CDR3 in amino acids: CASSSTPGQGVLDTF. The CDR3 nucleotides read TGTGCCAGCAGCTCGACACCCGGACAGGGGGTTTTGGACACCTTC.